This TCR beta chain was recovered during a study of kidney transplant recipient with SARS-CoV-2 infection. TCRdb fed the reads into MiXCR, producing one record per CDR3 protein. The data hold approximately 250,000 distinct CDR3 sequences, with more than 25% observed a single time. The CDR3 covers 16 residues. Germline CDR1 SGHKS, CDR2 YYEKEE (reference sequence). V was trimmed by 7 bases and J by 4 bases, leaving 23 bases between them. The material was a blood sample, obtained at baseline and on day 111 from a kidney transplant recipient. This receptor was identified in a male patient between 25 and 39 years old who had COVID-19 and was a kidney transplant recipient. Among the T cells, some may be from the graft donor. The chain joins TRBV5-5 to TRBJ1-2; D remains unclear. The CDR3 nucleotides read TGTGCCAGCTTCGTAGGTGTCTCGCGAAAGACCTATGGCTACACCTTC. Its protein is CASFVGVSRKTYGYTF. Based on the CDR3 plus reference TRBV5-5 and TRBJ1-2, the full variable domain is DAGVTQSPTHLIKTRGQQVTLRCSPISGHKSVSWYQQVLGQGPQFIFQYYEKEERGRGNFPDRFSARQFPNYSSELNVNALLLGDSALYLCASFVGVSRKTYGYTFGSGTRLTVV.